Given below is one T cell receptor (beta chain) in context. The data derive from a study of cytomegalovirus exposure and HLA in healthy donors. Germline V lookup: CDR1 MNHNY, CDR2 SVGAGI (reference sequence). The CDR3 consists of 13 residues. V shed 5 bases and J shed 5 bases, with 10 bases lying between them. The PCR made use of 60 Vbeta and 13 Jbeta primers. TCRdb's table, derived via immunoSEQ multiplex PCR, lists solely in-frame clones and lacks some. In the table there are about 120,000 clones, 55% to 75% of which are singletons. The receptor was isolated from a woman in her 40s in good health and CMV-seropositive. What was sequenced was PBMCs. The chain combines TRBV6-6 with TRBJ2-1; unclear D gene. Written as DNA, the CDR3 is TGTGCCAGCAGTCGCTACCATGACAATGAGCAGTTCTTC. Its translation: CASSRYHDNEQFF.